The rows below give T cell receptor beta chains drawn from one sample of a study of identical twins. TCRdb re-called the 5' RACE reads with MiXCR, one entry per CDR3 protein. This table holds around 250,000 distinct CDR3 sequences, roughly 13% found once. The same specimen was also included in a second study, on yellow fever vaccine responses in identical twins.

Sequenced sample: memory (CD45RO+) T cells sorted from blood. The receptor source for this set is a woman younger than 35 in good health. Both conserved end residues are part of each CDR3. D genes are given only for firm matches. Some rows have no size entry. The others give once, few or many, or a class for an expanded clone.

CASSVQGSGEKLFF	TGTGCCAGCAGTGTACAGGGAAGTGGTGAAAAACTGTTTTTT	14	TRBV12-3/TRBV12-4	.	many	TRBJ1-4
CASSFMASGNTIYF	TGTGCCAGCAGCTTTATGGCCTCTGGAAACACCATATATTTT	14	TRBV7-9	.	many	TRBJ1-3
CASTQVEAVQRTGELFF	TGTGCCAGCACCCAAGTAGAAGCGGTACAGAGGACCGGGGAGCTGTTTTTT	17	TRBV3-1	.	.	TRBJ2-2
CASSYSEDSYEQYF	TGTGCCAGCAGTTACTCAGAGGATTCCTACGAGCAGTACTTC	14	TRBV6-5	.	.	TRBJ2-7
CASSFTGGEQFF	TGTGCCAGCAGTTTTACGGGAGGGGAGCAGTTCTTC	12	TRBV12-3/TRBV12-4	TRBD2	many	TRBJ2-1
CASSYSGAPGELFF	TGTGCCAGCAGTTATAGCGGGGCCCCCGGGGAGCTGTTTTTT	14	TRBV2	TRBD2	few	TRBJ2-2
CASSSLKSRGQETQYF	TGCGCCAGCAGCTCCCTCAAGTCGCGGGGGCAAGAGACCCAGTACTTC	16	TRBV5-1	TRBD2	few	TRBJ2-5
CASSLGVEGPGNTIYF	TGTGCCAGCAGCTTAGGGGTCGAGGGGCCCGGAAACACCATATATTTT	16	TRBV7-2	.	few	TRBJ1-3
CAISSAGAGDTQYF	TGTGCCATCAGTTCTGCGGGGGCCGGAGATACGCAGTATTTT	14	TRBV10-3	.	.	TRBJ2-3
CASSVAVDLRASPLHF	TGTGCCAGCAGCGTAGCGGTAGACCTACGGGCTTCACCCCTCCACTTT	16	TRBV9	.	.	TRBJ1-6
CASSVGDGGTEAFF	TGTGCCAGCAGTGTCGGGGACGGGGGCACTGAAGCTTTCTTT	14	TRBV25-1	.	few	TRBJ1-1
CASSVGSGIGDIQYF	TGTGCCAGCAGCGTAGGTTCAGGGATCGGGGACATTCAGTACTTC	15	TRBV9	.	few	TRBJ2-4
CASSVSNEQFF	TGTGCCAGCAGCGTGAGTAATGAGCAGTTCTTC	11	TRBV12-3/TRBV12-4	.	few	TRBJ2-1
CASSGQTSGGTDTQYF	TGCGCCAGCAGCGGCCAGACTAGCGGTGGCACAGATACGCAGTATTTT	16	TRBV5-1	TRBD2	.	TRBJ2-3
CATAAKNIQYF	TGTGCCACCGCTGCTAAAAACATTCAGTACTTC	11	TRBV28	.	few	TRBJ2-4
CASSLLGTGYTQYF	TGTGCCAGCAGCCTACTCGGGACCGGCTATACGCAGTATTTT	14	TRBV11-2	.	.	TRBJ2-3
CASSPGASGIYYNEQFF	TGTGCCAGCAGTCCCGGGGCTAGCGGGATTTACTACAATGAGCAGTTCTTC	17	TRBV12-3/TRBV12-4	TRBD2	many	TRBJ2-1
CASSLGYNEKLFF	TGTGCCAGCAGCTTGGGATATAATGAAAAACTGTTTTTT	13	TRBV5-6	.	.	TRBJ1-4
CASISTRDRQFQETQYF	TGTGCCAGCATCTCAACCCGGGACAGACAATTCCAAGAGACCCAGTACTTC	17	TRBV3-1	TRBD1	.	TRBJ2-5
CSAYQDRGERYNEQFF	TGCAGCGCCTACCAGGACAGGGGGGAACGGTACAATGAGCAGTTCTTC	16	TRBV29-1	TRBD1	many	TRBJ2-1
CASRTGTGNTGELFF	TGTGCCAGTAGAACCGGGACAGGGAACACCGGGGAGCTGTTTTTT	15	TRBV11-2	TRBD1	.	TRBJ2-2
CAISGDRGGNIQYF	TGTGCCATCAGTGGGGACAGGGGGGGAAACATTCAGTACTTC	14	TRBV10-3	TRBD1	few	TRBJ2-4
CASSRDGLVAKNIQYF	TGCGCCAGCAGCCGTGACGGTTTAGTAGCCAAAAACATTCAGTACTTC	16	TRBV5-1	.	few	TRBJ2-4
CSASGTYEQYF	TGCAGTGCTAGCGGGACCTACGAGCAGTACTTC	11	TRBV20-1	.	.	TRBJ2-7
CASSGAGGPLSEQFF	TGTGCCAGCAGTGGCGCGGGAGGGCCGTTAAGCGAGCAGTTCTTC	15	TRBV28	TRBD2	.	TRBJ2-1
CASSVPGQGQQETQYF	TGTGCCAGCAGTGTGCCGGGACAGGGTCAACAAGAGACCCAGTACTTC	16	TRBV6-1	TRBD1	few	TRBJ2-5
CASSSGGGTDTQYF	TGTGCCAGCAGTTCTGGCGGGGGAACAGATACGCAGTATTTT	14	TRBV12-3/TRBV12-4	TRBD2	.	TRBJ2-3